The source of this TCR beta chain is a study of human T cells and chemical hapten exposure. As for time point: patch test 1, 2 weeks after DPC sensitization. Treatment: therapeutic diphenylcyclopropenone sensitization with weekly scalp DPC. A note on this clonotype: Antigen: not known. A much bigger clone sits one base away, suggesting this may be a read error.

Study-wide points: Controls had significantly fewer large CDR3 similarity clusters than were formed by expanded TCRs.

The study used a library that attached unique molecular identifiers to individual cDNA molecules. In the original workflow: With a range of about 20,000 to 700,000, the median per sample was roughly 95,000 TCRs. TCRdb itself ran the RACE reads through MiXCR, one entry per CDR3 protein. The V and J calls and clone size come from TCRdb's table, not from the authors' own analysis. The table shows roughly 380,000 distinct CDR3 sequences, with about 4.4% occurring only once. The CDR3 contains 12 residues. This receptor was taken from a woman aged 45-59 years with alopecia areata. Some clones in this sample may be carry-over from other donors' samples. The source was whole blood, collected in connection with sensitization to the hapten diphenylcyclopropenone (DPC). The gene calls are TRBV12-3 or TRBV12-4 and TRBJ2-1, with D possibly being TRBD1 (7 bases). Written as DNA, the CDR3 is TGTACCAGCAGGTCAGGGGGGCAGTCGCAGTTCTTC. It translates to CTSRSGGQSQFF.